These 13 T cell receptor beta chains share one sample of origin, sequenced in a study of blood T cell repertoires in COVID-19. Assay: immunoSEQ multiplex PCR; the TCRdb copy retains only in-frame clones and omits some. The repertoire holds over 300,000 clones, roughly 90% seen once, with around 1.2% in the top ten. The sample consisted of peripheral blood. These receptors were obtained from a middle-aged man with acute or convalescent COVID-19.

The gene calls are TRBV23-1 and TRBJ2-7, with D perhaps matching TRBD1 (5 bases). TRBV23-1 is flagged as an ORF with uncertain function. Trimming left V 7 bases short and J 13 bases short, with 23 bases between. The CDR3 extends over 13 amino acids. The CDR3 DNA is TGCGCCAGCACCCAACCGCTGGACATCCTCTATTACTTC. Protein: CASTQPLDILYYF.

The CDR3: CASSFRAGGKETQYF. DNA for the CDR3: TGTGCCAGCAGCTTCCGAGCGGGGGGGAAAGAGACCCAGTACTTC. The chain couples TRBV11-2 to TRBJ2-5; 10 nucleotides match TRBD2. V was pared by 3 bases and J by 3 bases, with 4 bases of the junction left unmatched. The CDR3 sequence is 15 residues long. From germline, CDR1 is SGHAT and CDR2 FQNNGV.

This chain connects TRBV28 to TRBJ2-7, with 9 bases fitting TRBD1. Germline loops: CDR1 MDHEN, CDR2 SYDVKM. This CDR3 is built from 16 residues. The V gene end was trimmed by 6 bases and the J gene end by 1 base; junction bases not matched to a gene: 10. This CDR3 is CASSLTSGTGSYEQYF. CDR3 nucleotides: TGTGCCAGCAGCCTTACTTCCGGGACAGGGTCCTACGAGCAGTACTTC.

The chain uses TRBV9 and TRBJ2-7; a possible D gene is TRBD2 (6 bases). The CDR3 runs to 14 residues. The germline V gene has CDR1 SGDLS and CDR2 YYNGEE. The V end lost 4 bases, the J end lost 4 bases, and 15 bases lay between the germline ends. The CDR3, as DNA: TGTGCCAGCAGCCCACTGACGGGGGTTTACGAGCAGTACTTC. Its translation is CASSPLTGVYEQYF.

The rearrangement uses TRBV3-1 (or the pseudogene TRBV3-2) and TRBJ2-1; 9 bases align to TRBD2. The CDR3 contains 15 residues. Germline loops: CDR1 LGHDT, CDR2 YNNKEL (reference sequence). V shed 5 bases, J shed 0 bases, and the junction held 2 bases outside the gene matches. The CDR3 DNA sequence: TGTGCCAGCAGCGTTAGCGGGAGCTCCTACAATGAGCAGTTCTTC. Its translation: CASSVSGSSYNEQFF.

This clone came up once. The chain combines TRBV7-9 with TRBJ2-1; TRBD2 is a possible D gene (6 bases). This CDR3 has 16 amino acids. Germline CDR1 is SEHNR and CDR2 is FQNEAQ (reference sequence). V shed 2 bases and J shed 5 bases, with 16 bases lying between them. As DNA, the CDR3 is TGTGCCAGCAGCTTATCAAGGGGCCGCGGGGACAATGAGCAGTTCTTC. This sequence encodes CASSLSRGRGDNEQFF.

In regard to this clone: Other DNA sequences from this sample encode an identical CDR3 as well. The rearrangement joins TRBV2 to TRBJ1-4, with D unclear. V was trimmed by 6 bases and J by 2 bases, leaving 7 bases between them. CDR1 SNHLY and CDR2 FYNNEI come from the germline V gene. This CDR3 region has 13 residues. The CDR3 DNA reads TGTGCCAGCAGAGGAGGGACTAATGAAAAACTGTTTTTT. Residues: CASRGGTNEKLFF.

J is TRBJ1-4 and V is TRBV5-1; 7 bases map to TRBD1. V shed 3 bases and J 3 bases; nucleotides not matched to a gene: 2. Germline lookup yields CDR1 SGHRS and CDR2 YFSETQ. CDR3 size: 14 residues. This CDR3 reads CASSWDRPNEKLFF. CDR3 sequence (DNA): TGCGCCAGCAGCTGGGACAGACCTAATGAAAAACTGTTTTTT.

This chain connects TRBV2 to TRBJ1-5, with D hard to call. Trimming shortened V by 5 bases and J by 5 bases, and 16 bases separated the two germline ends. CDR1 and CDR2 (germline): SNHLY, FYNNEI. The CDR3 consists of 15 residues. The CDR3 spells CASSPGRRGDQPQHF. The CDR3, as DNA: TGTGCCAGCAGTCCCGGAAGGCGAGGCGATCAGCCCCAGCATTTT. Complete variable domain (other parts from reference TRBV2 and TRBJ1-5): EPEVTQTPSHQVTQMGQEVILRCVPISNHLYFYWYRQILGQKVEFLVSFYNNEISEKSEIFDDQFSVERPDGSNFTLKIRSTKLEDSAMYFCASSPGRRGDQPQHFGDGTRLSIL.

V and J are TRBV9 and TRBJ1-4; D is ambiguous. The CDR3 spans 14 residues. V was cut by 2 bases and J by 3 bases, with 8 bases left in between. CDR1 and CDR2 (germline): SGDLS, YYNGEE. CDR3 amino acids: CASSVGYANEKLFF. For the CDR3, the DNA is TGTGCCAGCAGCGTCGGGTATGCTAATGAAAAACTGTTTTTT.

The rearrangement joins TRBV10-3 to TRBJ2-1; possible D gene TRBD2, 6 bases. CDR3 length: 13 residues. Between the trimmed V and J ends, which lost 7 bases and 9 bases, there was a span of 16 bases. Germline V lookup: CDR1 ENHRY, CDR2 SYGVKD. CDR3 region: CAIKELGGSEQFF. Here the CDR3 DNA reads TGTGCCATCAAGGAGTTGGGAGGCAGTGAGCAGTTCTTC.

This clone came up once. The V call is TRBV5-6, the J call TRBJ2-7; tentative D call: TRBD2 (5 bases). Deletions cut 0 bases from V and 3 bases from J, with 13 bases between. In germline, CDR1 is SGHDT, CDR2 YYEEEE. CDR3 length: 15 amino acids. CDR3 protein: CASSLGGYTNYEQYF. As DNA, the CDR3 is TGTGCCAGCAGCTTGGGAGGGTACACGAACTACGAGCAGTACTTC.

The chain recombines TRBV6-5 with TRBJ1-2; D is undetermined. V lost 2 bases and J 6 bases, leaving 13 bases between the germline ends. This CDR3 has 14 residues. In germline, CDR1 is MNHEY, CDR2 SVGAGI. This chain's CDR3 is CASSYAKLGHGYTF. CDR3 sequence (DNA): TGTGCCAGCAGTTACGCGAAGTTGGGCCATGGCTACACCTTC.